The clone carrying this TCR beta chain was observed a handful of times. Healthy Caucasians were all of the donors. TCRdb passed the 5' RACE reads through MiXCR, listing each CDR3 protein once. The table includes hundreds of thousands of distinct CDR3 sequences, 7.5% detected once. The entry originates in a study of identical twins. The germline V gene has CDR1 SGHAT and CDR2 FQDESV (reference sequence). The CDR3 runs to 16 residues. V lost 4 bases, J lost 0 bases, and 14 bases lay in between. These data are also associated with another study on yellow fever vaccine responses in identical twins.

The TCR comes from a woman under 30 in good health. The sequenced material came from memory (CD45RO+) T cells sorted from blood. The rearrangement joins TRBV11-1 to TRBJ2-3; no clear D. CDR3 loop: CASSSPLTQSTDTQYF. In DNA form, the CDR3 reads TGTGCCAGCAGCTCGCCCTTAACACAGAGCACAGATACGCAGTATTTT.